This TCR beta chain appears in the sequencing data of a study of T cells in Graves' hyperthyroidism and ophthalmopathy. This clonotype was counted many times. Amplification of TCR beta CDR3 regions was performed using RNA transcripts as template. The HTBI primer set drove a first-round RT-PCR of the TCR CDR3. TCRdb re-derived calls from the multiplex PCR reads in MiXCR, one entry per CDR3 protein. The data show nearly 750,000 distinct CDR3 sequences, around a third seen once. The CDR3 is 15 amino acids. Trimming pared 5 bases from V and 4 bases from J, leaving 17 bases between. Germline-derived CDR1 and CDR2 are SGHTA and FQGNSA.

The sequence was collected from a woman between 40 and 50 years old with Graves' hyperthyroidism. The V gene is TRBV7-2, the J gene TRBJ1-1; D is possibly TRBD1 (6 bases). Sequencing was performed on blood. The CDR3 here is CASSRLQGMSTEAFF. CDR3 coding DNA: TGTGCCAGCAGCCGGCTACAGGGCATGAGCACTGAAGCTTTCTTT.